What follows is one TCR beta chain and its context. Replicate PCRs run on unsorted PBMC used approximately 300 ng DNA, which was around 30,000 T cell genomes. The table came from immunoSEQ multiplex PCR; TCRdb's copy has only in-frame clones and leaves some out. Among hundreds of thousands of clones listed, roughly 83% were seen once. All participating donors were Caucasian adults from Nashville, Tennessee. This entry is derived from a study of shared clonotypes between healthy human individuals. Study overall: Those who served as donors were a couple of women and a few men between the ages of 18 and 49.

The specimen was PBMCs. The sequence derives from a woman aged 40 to 50 in good health. Some clones in this sample may be carry-over from other donors' samples.

The CDR3 protein is CASSLSRLTTNEKLFF. CDR3 nucleotides: TGTGCCAGCAGCTTAAGCAGACTTACAACTAATGAAAAACTGTTTTTT. The rearrangement links TRBV5-5 to TRBJ1-4; unclear D gene. V was pared by 2 bases and J by 0 bases, with 11 bases between. CDR1 is SGHKS, CDR2 YYEKEE, per germline (reference sequence). The CDR3 is made up of 16 amino acids.